Listed below are T cell receptor beta chains from one sample, sequenced in a study of blood T cell repertoires in COVID-19. TCRdb's copy holds only in-frame clones and misses some; the assay was immunoSEQ multiplex PCR. The data hold about 98,000 clones, with over 70% observed a single time. Sequences were obtained from peripheral blood. These receptors were collected from a woman of 80 years or more with acute or convalescent COVID-19. CDR3s include the opening cysteine and the closing phenylalanine or tryptophan. D genes are given only for firm matches. The size of a clone is reported for some rows only, either as once, few or many, or as a class for expanded clones.

clone_size	j_call	d_call	v_call	cdr3_aa	cdr3_nt
.	TRBJ2-3	TRBD1	TRBV19	CASSIRRQGASTDTQYF	TGTGCCAGTAGTATCCGACGACAGGGGGCGAGCACAGATACGCAGTATTTT
.	TRBJ1-3	.	TRBV3-1/TRBV3-2	CASGVGLGNTIYF	TGTGCCAGCGGTGTGGGGCTTGGAAACACCATATATTTT
.	TRBJ2-5	.	TRBV6-5	CASWRGRVGETQYF	TGTGCCAGCTGGCGGGGCAGGGTAGGAGAGACCCAGTACTTC
.	TRBJ2-7	TRBD1	TRBV19	CASSIPPGGTGGYEQYF	TGTGCCAGTAGTATCCCGCCCGGCGGGACAGGGGGCTACGAGCAGTACTTC
few	TRBJ1-1	.	TRBV11-2	CASSLRGGDAFF	TGTGCCAGCAGCCTGCGGGGAGGGGATGCTTTCTTT
hyperexpanded	TRBJ1-6	.	TRBV27	CASAPTQGSPLHF	TGTGCCAGCGCTCCAACCCAGGGTTCACCCCTCCACTTT
.	TRBJ2-7	.	TRBV5-1	CASSFDRVYEQYF	TGCGCCAGCAGCTTTGACAGAGTCTACGAGCAGTACTTC
.	TRBJ1-4	TRBD1	TRBV6-5	CASSLGTGKDEKLFF	TGTGCCAGCAGCCTCGGGACAGGGAAAGATGAAAAACTGTTTTTT
.	TRBJ1-6	TRBD1	TRBV7-8	CASSTGQGPYSPLHF	TGTGCCAGCAGCACAGGACAGGGGCCTTATTCACCCCTCCACTTT
.	TRBJ1-4	TRBD1	TRBV27	CASNRQGGEKLFF	TGTGCCAGCAACCGACAGGGCGGGGAAAAACTGTTTTTT
few	TRBJ1-6	TRBD1	TRBV28	CASSTGGFGGSPLHF	TGTGCCAGCAGTACAGGGGGCTTCGGGGGATCACCCCTCCACTTT
once	TRBJ1-6	TRBD1	TRBV9	CASSVGSGQGGSPLHF	TGTGCCAGCAGCGTAGGTTCGGGACAGGGCGGTTCACCCCTCCACTTT
few	TRBJ1-5	.	TRBV19	CASSIVEINQPQHF	TGTGCCAGTAGTATAGTGGAGATTAATCAGCCCCAGCATTTT
.	TRBJ1-1	.	TRBV25-1	CASTRGVLNTEEAFF	TGTGCCAGCACCCGGGGGGTTCTGAACACTGAAGAAGCTTTCTTT
.	TRBJ1-2	TRBD1	TRBV28	CASRLTGGGNYGYTF	TGTGCCAGCAGATTAACAGGGGGAGGTAACTATGGCTACACCTTC
.	TRBJ1-5	.	TRBV18	CASSLGVQGNQPQHF	TGTGCCAGCTCACTAGGTGTACAGGGAAATCAGCCCCAGCATTTT
.	TRBJ2-5	.	TRBV28	CASSYRGGLRETQYF	TGTGCCAGCAGTTACCGAGGTGGGTTACGCGAGACCCAGTACTTC
few	TRBJ2-1	TRBD1	TRBV10-1	CASSGQGSRSVNEQFF	TGCGCCAGCAGCGGACAGGGGTCCCGGAGTGTGAATGAGCAGTTCTTC
.	TRBJ1-6	.	TRBV11-2	CASSLQGSSPLHF	TGTGCCAGCAGCTTGCAGGGTAGCTCACCCCTCCACTTT
.	TRBJ1-5	TRBD1	TRBV28	CASSLVGGRQPQHF	TGTGCCAGCAGTTTAGTAGGGGGCAGACAGCCCCAGCATTTT
.	TRBJ2-1	TRBD2	TRBV2	CASRAWTSGGEGEQFF	TGTGCCAGCAGGGCTTGGACTAGCGGGGGGGAAGGTGAGCAGTTCTTC
.	TRBJ1-2	TRBD1	TRBV5-1	CASSSDRDYGYTF	TGCGCCAGCAGCTCTGACAGGGACTATGGCTACACCTTC
.	TRBJ2-6	.	TRBV29-1	CSVWASTSGANVLTF	TGCAGCGTTTGGGCCAGCACCTCTGGGGCCAACGTCCTGACTTTC
.	TRBJ1-6	.	TRBV5-8	CASSLTRDTRSPLHF	TGTGCCAGCAGCTTGACCCGGGACACTCGCTCACCCCTCCACTTT
.	TRBJ1-6	.	TRBV4-1	CASSQAVNSPLHF	TGCGCCAGCAGCCAAGCGGTAAATTCACCCCTCCACTTT
.	TRBJ2-5	TRBD1	TRBV2	CASSRTGRQETQYF	TGTGCCAGCAGTAGGACAGGGCGTCAAGAGACCCAGTACTTC
.	TRBJ1-2	.	TRBV5-6	CASSLITGPLSGGYTF	TGTGCCAGCAGCTTGATAACAGGGCCCCTATCGGGTGGCTACACCTTC
few	TRBJ1-5	TRBD1	TRBV7-8	CASSPSRGDQPQHF	TGTGCCAGCAGCCCTTCCAGGGGGGATCAGCCCCAGCATTTT
.	TRBJ1-5	TRBD1	TRBV19	CASGQGESQHF	TGTGCCAGCGGCCAGGGGGAGTCCCAGCATTTT
.	TRBJ2-7	TRBD2	TRBV28	CASSFPVVGLAGGIEREQYF	TGTGCCAGCAGTTTCCCGGTAGTAGGACTAGCGGGGGGAATCGAGAGGGAGCAGTACTTC
.	TRBJ1-2	.	TRBV27	CASSQKGGYGYTF	TGTGCCAGCAGCCAAAAGGGAGGGTATGGCTACACCTTC
.	TRBJ1-1	.	TRBV28	CASSPAGAGMNTEAFF	TGTGCCAGCAGCCCTGCGGGGGCCGGAATGAACACTGAAGCTTTCTTT
.	TRBJ1-5	.	TRBV6-2/TRBV6-3	CASSPNRGNSNQPQHF	TGTGCCAGCAGTCCAAACCGGGGGAATAGCAATCAGCCCCAGCATTTT
.	TRBJ1-2	TRBD1	TRBV2	CASNSNPGQGYTF	TGTGCCAGCAACTCCAACCCGGGACAGGGCTACACCTTC
.	TRBJ2-5	TRBD1	TRBV5-1	CASSPGTGPQETQYF	TGCGCCAGCAGCCCCGGGACAGGGCCGCAAGAGACCCAGTACTTC
.	TRBJ1-1	TRBD1	TRBV9	CASSPHLTGVDLGSEAFF	TGTGCCAGCAGCCCCCACCTCACAGGGGTCGATCTAGGCTCTGAAGCTTTCTTT
.	TRBJ2-1	.	TRBV5-1	CASSLSVGQGANEQFF	TGCGCCAGCAGCTTATCGGTCGGGCAAGGGGCCAATGAGCAGTTCTTC
once	TRBJ1-1	TRBD1	TRBV6-2/TRBV6-3	CASSDRQGRTEAFF	TGTGCCAGCAGCGACAGACAGGGGCGTACTGAAGCTTTCTTT
.	TRBJ1-5	TRBD1	TRBV2	CASRAQTGGNQPQHF	TGTGCCAGCAGGGCCCAGACAGGGGGGAATCAGCCCCAGCATTTT
.	TRBJ1-5	.	TRBV5-8	CASSLATTSHNQPQHF	TGTGCCAGCAGCTTAGCAACGACTTCCCACAATCAGCCCCAGCATTTT
once	TRBJ2-3	.	TRBV7-2	CASSLQGNSGDTQYF	TGTGCCAGCAGCTTACAGGGCAACTCAGGGGATACGCAGTATTTT
.	TRBJ2-5	TRBD2	TRBV7-2	CASSLEAGPSYF	TGTGCCAGCAGCTTAGAAGCGGGGCCGTCCTACTTC
.	TRBJ1-4	TRBD1	TRBV5-6	CASSSIQGASNEKLFF	TGTGCCAGCAGCTCGATTCAGGGGGCTTCTAATGAAAAACTGTTTTTT
.	TRBJ1-4	TRBD1	TRBV7-9	CASSPTGVTEKLFF	TGTGCCAGCAGCCCTACAGGGGTAACAGAAAAACTGTTTTTT
.	TRBJ2-6	.	TRBV28	CASSRHAAGANVLTF	TGTGCCAGCAGCCGTCATGCTGCGGGGGCCAACGTCCTGACTTTC
.	TRBJ2-5	TRBD2	TRBV23-1	CASLYWDYPQETQYF	TGCGCCAGCTTGTATTGGGACTACCCCCAAGAGACCCAGTACTTC
.	TRBJ1-1	TRBD1	TRBV7-9	CATELQGLNTEAFF	TGTGCCACCGAACTACAGGGGTTGAACACTGAAGCTTTCTTT
.	TRBJ2-5	TRBD2	TRBV24-1	CATRPGGGETQYF	TGTGCCACCCGTCCGGGGGGGGGAGAGACCCAGTACTTC
.	TRBJ2-3	TRBD1	TRBV19	CASSISRTGGTDTQYF	TGTGCCAGTAGTATCAGTAGGACAGGCGGGACAGATACGCAGTATTTT
few	TRBJ1-5	.	TRBV2	CASSAGVSNQPQHF	TGTGCCAGCAGTGCAGGGGTTAGCAATCAGCCCCAGCATTTT
once	TRBJ1-5	.	TRBV2	CASSGGESNQPQHF	TGTGCCAGCAGTGGGGGGGAGAGCAATCAGCCCCAGCATTTT
.	TRBJ1-5	.	TRBV6-1	CASSEAEGLENQPQHF	TGTGCCAGCAGTGAAGCAGAGGGATTGGAGAATCAGCCCCAGCATTTT
.	TRBJ1-5	.	TRBV27	CASSLGGTGPQHF	TGTGCCAGCAGCCTTGGCGGGACGGGGCCCCAGCATTTT
.	TRBJ2-3	.	TRBV6-2/TRBV6-3	CASSNPQGGGTDTQYF	TGTGCCAGCAGTAATCCTCAGGGGGGAGGCACAGATACGCAGTATTTT
.	TRBJ1-3	TRBD1	TRBV6-5	CASSSARQGPGNTIYF	TGTGCCAGCAGTTCCGCACGACAGGGCCCTGGAAACACCATATATTTT